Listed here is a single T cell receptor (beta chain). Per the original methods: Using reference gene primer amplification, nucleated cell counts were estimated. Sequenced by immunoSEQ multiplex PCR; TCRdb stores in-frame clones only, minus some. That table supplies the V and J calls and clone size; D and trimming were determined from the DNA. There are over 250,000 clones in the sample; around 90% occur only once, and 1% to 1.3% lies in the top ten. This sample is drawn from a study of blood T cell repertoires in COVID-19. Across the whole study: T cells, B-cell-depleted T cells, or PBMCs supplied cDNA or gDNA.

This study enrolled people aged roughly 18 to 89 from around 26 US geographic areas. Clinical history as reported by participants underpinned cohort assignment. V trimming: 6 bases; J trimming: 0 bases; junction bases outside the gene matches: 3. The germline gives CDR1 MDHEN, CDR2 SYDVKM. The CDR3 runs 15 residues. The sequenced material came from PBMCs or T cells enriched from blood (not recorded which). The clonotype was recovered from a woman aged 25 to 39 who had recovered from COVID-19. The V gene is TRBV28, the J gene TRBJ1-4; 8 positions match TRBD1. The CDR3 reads CASRQGGATNEKLFF. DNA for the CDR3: TGTGCCAGCAGACAGGGGGGGGCAACTAATGAAAAACTGTTTTTT. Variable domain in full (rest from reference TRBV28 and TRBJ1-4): DVKVTQSSRYLVKRTGEKVFLECVQDMDHENMFWYRQDPGLGLRLIYFSYDVKMKEKGDIPEGYSVSREKKERFSLILESASTNQTSMYLCASRQGGATNEKLFFGSGTQLSVL.